A selection of T cell receptor beta chains follows, all from one sample in a study of blood T cell repertoires in COVID-19. Generated by immunoSEQ multiplex PCR, the TCRdb table keeps only in-frame clones and is missing some. The sample lists more than 150,000 clones; about four fifths were seen once. Material for sequencing was PBMCs or T cells enriched from blood (not recorded which). The origin of the receptors is a man aged 35-49 years who had recovered from COVID-19. Both conserved end residues are trimmed from each CDR3. Clone size, where shown, is once, few, many, or a class for clones that have expanded.

J gene,clone size,V gene,CDR3 protein
TRBJ2-4,few,TRBV10-1,ATPQVGTKNIQY
TRBJ2-5,NA,TRBV2,ASNVYSVQETQY
TRBJ2-2,NA,TRBV2,ASSELAGSTGELF
TRBJ2-2,NA,TRBV6-2/TRBV6-3,ASSKREGRTGELF
TRBJ2-3,NA,TRBV20-1,SASLAGGPADTQY
TRBJ2-5,NA,TRBV27,ASNRGGAAQETQY
TRBJ2-7,once,TRBV10-2,ASNPGQASYEQY
TRBJ2-2,NA,TRBV19,ASSRTVLQHGELF
TRBJ2-1,medium-sized,TRBV3-1/TRBV3-2,ASSPGKGGEQF
TRBJ1-5,few,TRBV6-5,ASRRLQGQPQH
TRBJ2-1,NA,TRBV19,ASSRYTPGTSGDNEQF
TRBJ1-5,once,TRBV7-9,ASSLGYRDQPQH
TRBJ1-1,NA,TRBV12-3/TRBV12-4,ASSRDTGGAF
TRBJ1-1,NA,TRBV7-9,ASSLSGVSTEAF
TRBJ1-2,NA,TRBV9,ASSSPGQGANRLGYGYT
TRBJ1-2,NA,TRBV9,ASSVRGRDYGYT
TRBJ2-5,NA,TRBV5-5,ASSLWQNQETQY
TRBJ2-3,NA,TRBV7-2,ASSLESPAIVTDTQY
TRBJ2-3,NA,TRBV12-3/TRBV12-4,ASRQSGPDTQY
TRBJ1-4,NA,TRBV5-1,ASSLGTVLNEKLF
TRBJ1-6,NA,TRBV30,AWNPDRSSPLH
TRBJ2-2,NA,TRBV2,ASTDRRNTGELF
TRBJ2-4,NA,TRBV5-8,ASSSLGSRQAGVNIQY
TRBJ1-3,once,TRBV7-9,ASSRSRDRWTTGNTIY
TRBJ2-7,NA,TRBV19,ASRKIQGNSYEQY
TRBJ1-1,NA,TRBV11-3,ASSLGTGNTEAF
TRBJ2-2,NA,TRBV4-3,ASSSTPGGLAGSGELF
TRBJ1-6,few,TRBV5-6,ASSRTGVSPLH
TRBJ1-6,NA,TRBV7-9,ASSNIYSPLH
TRBJ2-4,NA,TRBV7-2,ASSLAQDTFLAKNIQY
TRBJ2-1,NA,TRBV4-2,ASSPGLAGDHEQF
TRBJ1-2,NA,TRBV19,ASSWRTDYGYT